Listed below are T cell receptor beta chains from one sample, sequenced in a study of cytomegalovirus exposure and HLA in healthy donors. Here immunoSEQ multiplex PCR was the method, and the copy in TCRdb shows in-frame clones only, minus some. This table has about 220,000 clones, more than 60% appearing once. The sample taken for sequencing was PBMCs. The receptors stem from a woman aged 25 to 39 in good health and CMV-seronegative. Each CDR3 is given with its conserved first and last residue. D genes are given only for firm matches. Size is stated for part of the rows, as once, few or many counts, or as a class when the clone is expanded.

j_call: TRBJ2-5
clone_size: NA
d_call: NA
cdr3_length: 12
v_call: TRBV7-8
cdr3_nt: TGTGCCAGCAGCTCATCACTGGAGACCCAGTACTTC
cdr3_aa: CASSSSLETQYF

j_call: TRBJ1-1
clone_size: NA
d_call: NA
cdr3_length: 10
v_call: TRBV20-1
cdr3_nt: TGCAGTGCTCAGGGAGGATTTGCTTTCTTT
cdr3_aa: CSAQGGFAFF

j_call: TRBJ2-7
clone_size: few
d_call: NA
cdr3_length: 13
v_call: TRBV19
cdr3_nt: TGTGCCAGTAGGAGGGGGTTGGGCTACGAGCAGTACTTC
cdr3_aa: CASRRGLGYEQYF

j_call: TRBJ1-2
clone_size: NA
d_call: NA
cdr3_length: 13
v_call: TRBV29-1
cdr3_nt: TGCAGCGTTGAATCGGCCAGGGACTATGGCTACACCTTC
cdr3_aa: CSVESARDYGYTF

j_call: TRBJ1-4
clone_size: NA
d_call: NA
cdr3_length: 13
v_call: TRBV7-2
cdr3_nt: TGTGCCAGCAGCTTAGTAGCGGCTCGGGAACTGTTTTTT
cdr3_aa: CASSLVAARELFF

j_call: TRBJ2-1
clone_size: NA
d_call: NA
cdr3_length: 15
v_call: TRBV19
cdr3_nt: TGTGCCAGTAGTATGGAGAACTATCCGTACAATGAGCAGTTCTTC
cdr3_aa: CASSMENYPYNEQFF

j_call: TRBJ1-1
clone_size: NA
d_call: TRBD1
cdr3_length: 12
v_call: TRBV6-5
cdr3_nt: TGTGCCAGCAGTGTTGCCGGGACAGGAGCTTTCTTT
cdr3_aa: CASSVAGTGAFF

j_call: TRBJ2-3
clone_size: NA
d_call: TRBD2
cdr3_length: 18
v_call: TRBV27
cdr3_nt: TGTGCCAGCAGCCCCGGACTAGCGGGAACGAGCGGAACAGATACGCAGTATTTT
cdr3_aa: CASSPGLAGTSGTDTQYF

j_call: TRBJ2-3
clone_size: few
d_call: TRBD1
cdr3_length: 15
v_call: TRBV9
cdr3_nt: TGTGCCAGCAGTCTCGAAGGGGGCGGCGCAGATACGCAGTATTTT
cdr3_aa: CASSLEGGGADTQYF

j_call: TRBJ2-2
clone_size: once
d_call: TRBD2
cdr3_length: 20
v_call: TRBV12-5
cdr3_nt: TGTGCTAGTGGTTTGGTGGCTGGGGGTCTAGCGGGAGGCCTCACCGGGGAGCTGTTTTTT
cdr3_aa: CASGLVAGGLAGGLTGELFF

j_call: TRBJ2-7
clone_size: NA
d_call: NA
cdr3_length: 13
v_call: TRBV30
cdr3_nt: TGTGCCTGGAGTGTCCAGGGTTCATACGAGCAGTACTTC
cdr3_aa: CAWSVQGSYEQYF

j_call: TRBJ1-2
clone_size: once
d_call: NA
cdr3_length: 14
v_call: TRBV2
cdr3_nt: TGTGCCAGCAGTGAACTGGGCAGAGACTATGGCTACACCTTC
cdr3_aa: CASSELGRDYGYTF

j_call: TRBJ1-3
clone_size: few
d_call: NA
cdr3_length: 16
v_call: TRBV5-6
cdr3_nt: TGTGCCAGCAGCCCCGGCGGCCCTATGGCTGGAAACACCATATATTTT
cdr3_aa: CASSPGGPMAGNTIYF

j_call: TRBJ1-2
clone_size: NA
d_call: TRBD1
cdr3_length: 14
v_call: TRBV6-5
cdr3_nt: TGTGCCAGCAGATCATCGGACAGGGACTATGGCTACACCTTC
cdr3_aa: CASRSSDRDYGYTF

j_call: TRBJ1-1
clone_size: NA
d_call: NA
cdr3_length: 17
v_call: TRBV4-2
cdr3_nt: TGTGCCAGCAGCCAAGGAGAGGGAGTCCTACTGAACACTGAAGCTTTCTTT
cdr3_aa: CASSQGEGVLLNTEAFF

j_call: TRBJ1-1
clone_size: NA
d_call: TRBD1
cdr3_length: 15
v_call: TRBV11-2
cdr3_nt: TGTGCCAGCAGTGCCCCGTGGGGACAGGTGTCAGAAGCTTTCTTT
cdr3_aa: CASSAPWGQVSEAFF

j_call: TRBJ2-2
clone_size: NA
d_call: NA
cdr3_length: 13
v_call: TRBV18
cdr3_nt: TGTGCCAGCTCACTCGGACAGACCGGGGAGCTGTTTTTT
cdr3_aa: CASSLGQTGELFF

j_call: TRBJ2-2
clone_size: NA
d_call: TRBD2
cdr3_length: 15
v_call: TRBV9
cdr3_nt: TGTGCCAGCAGCCCCGGGACTAGTGGTGTCGGGGAGCTGTTTTTT
cdr3_aa: CASSPGTSGVGELFF

j_call: TRBJ1-1
clone_size: NA
d_call: NA
cdr3_length: 14
v_call: TRBV30
cdr3_nt: TGTGCCTGGAAACCCCAAGCTAGCACAATTGAAGCTTTCTTT
cdr3_aa: CAWKPQASTIEAFF

j_call: TRBJ1-1
clone_size: NA
d_call: NA
cdr3_length: 14
v_call: TRBV5-1
cdr3_nt: TGCGCCAGCAGCCCCGGACGCAGACAGATTGAAGCTTTCTTT
cdr3_aa: CASSPGRRQIEAFF

j_call: TRBJ2-1
clone_size: NA
d_call: NA
cdr3_length: 14
v_call: TRBV5-1
cdr3_nt: TGCGCCAGCAGTCTAGCTAATAGTTACAATGAGCAGTTCTTC
cdr3_aa: CASSLANSYNEQFF

j_call: TRBJ2-3
clone_size: NA
d_call: NA
cdr3_length: 16
v_call: TRBV6-1
cdr3_nt: TGTGCCAGCAGTGACTGGGCGAGGGGGTCCACAGATACGCAGTATTTT
cdr3_aa: CASSDWARGSTDTQYF

j_call: TRBJ1-1
clone_size: few
d_call: TRBD1
cdr3_length: 16
v_call: TRBV7-9
cdr3_nt: TGTGCCAGCAACCATTTCGCCGGGACAGGGTATGCTGAAGCTTTCTTT
cdr3_aa: CASNHFAGTGYAEAFF

j_call: TRBJ2-7
clone_size: once
d_call: TRBD1
cdr3_length: 15
v_call: TRBV5-1
cdr3_nt: TGCGCCAGCAGCTGGACAGGGGGCGTCCACTACGAGCAGTACTTC
cdr3_aa: CASSWTGGVHYEQYF

j_call: TRBJ2-7
clone_size: NA
d_call: NA
cdr3_length: 12
v_call: TRBV5-1
cdr3_nt: TGCGCCAGCAGCTGGGGAGATGGCGAGCAGTACTTC
cdr3_aa: CASSWGDGEQYF

j_call: TRBJ2-7
clone_size: once
d_call: TRBD2
cdr3_length: 16
v_call: TRBV5-1
cdr3_nt: TGCGCCAGCAGCTTGGCGGCGCGGGAGGGGATCTACGAGCAGTACTTC
cdr3_aa: CASSLAAREGIYEQYF

j_call: TRBJ2-1
clone_size: NA
d_call: TRBD1
cdr3_length: 15
v_call: TRBV6-1
cdr3_nt: TGTGCCAGCAGTGAATGGACAGGGTCCTACAATGAGCAGTTCTTC
cdr3_aa: CASSEWTGSYNEQFF

j_call: TRBJ1-2
clone_size: NA
d_call: NA
cdr3_length: 12
v_call: TRBV6-5
cdr3_nt: TGTGCCAGCGGCGACAGGATTAAGGTCTACACCTTC
cdr3_aa: CASGDRIKVYTF

j_call: TRBJ2-7
clone_size: NA
d_call: NA
cdr3_length: 16
v_call: TRBV6-1
cdr3_nt: TGTGCCAGCAGTGAAGGTCGAGCGGGTTTCTCCTACGAGCAGTACTTC
cdr3_aa: CASSEGRAGFSYEQYF

j_call: TRBJ1-2
clone_size: NA
d_call: NA
cdr3_length: 16
v_call: TRBV2
cdr3_nt: TGTGCCAGCAGTGAAGCGCTTCGGGACATAAACTATGGCTACACCTTC
cdr3_aa: CASSEALRDINYGYTF

j_call: TRBJ1-6
clone_size: NA
d_call: NA
cdr3_length: 13
v_call: TRBV6-5
cdr3_nt: TGTGCCAGCAGTTACAATGAGAATTCACCCCTCCACTTT
cdr3_aa: CASSYNENSPLHF

j_call: TRBJ2-5
clone_size: NA
d_call: TRBD1
cdr3_length: 15
v_call: TRBV5-4
cdr3_nt: TGTGCCAGCAGCCTGGACAGGGGCTACCAGGAGACCCAGTACTTC
cdr3_aa: CASSLDRGYQETQYF

j_call: TRBJ2-1
clone_size: NA
d_call: NA
cdr3_length: 17
v_call: TRBV9
cdr3_nt: TGTGTCAGCAGCCTCCCTTTGACAGGTAGTCCGCACAATGAGCAGTTCTTC
cdr3_aa: CVSSLPLTGSPHNEQFF

j_call: TRBJ1-3
clone_size: once
d_call: NA
cdr3_length: 13
v_call: TRBV5-1
cdr3_nt: TGCGCCAGCAGCCCGACAGGCGGAAACACCATATATTTT
cdr3_aa: CASSPTGGNTIYF

j_call: TRBJ2-3
clone_size: once
d_call: TRBD2
cdr3_length: 17
v_call: TRBV7-8
cdr3_nt: TGTGCCAGCAGCCTGACAGTTAGCGGGAGGGCTACAGATACGCAGTATTTT
cdr3_aa: CASSLTVSGRATDTQYF

j_call: TRBJ2-1
clone_size: NA
d_call: NA
cdr3_length: 13
v_call: TRBV5-1
cdr3_nt: TGCGCCAGCAGCTCAGAGGTCTACAATGAGCAGTTCTTC
cdr3_aa: CASSSEVYNEQFF

j_call: TRBJ1-5
clone_size: NA
d_call: NA
cdr3_length: 17
v_call: TRBV28
cdr3_nt: TGTGCCAGCAGGGCGGGGGGATTAATTTGGAGCAATCAGCCCCAGCATTTT
cdr3_aa: CASRAGGLIWSNQPQHF

j_call: TRBJ2-2
clone_size: NA
d_call: NA
cdr3_length: 14
v_call: TRBV10-2
cdr3_nt: TGCGCCAGCAAGACTCAGGGGAACACCGGGGAGCTGTTTTTT
cdr3_aa: CASKTQGNTGELFF

j_call: TRBJ1-2
clone_size: once
d_call: NA
cdr3_length: 14
v_call: TRBV2
cdr3_nt: TGTGCCAGCAGTGAAGGCGAGTTTAACTATGGCTACACCTTC
cdr3_aa: CASSEGEFNYGYTF

j_call: TRBJ2-3
clone_size: NA
d_call: NA
cdr3_length: 14
v_call: TRBV10-2
cdr3_nt: TGCGCCAGCAGTGTAGGGGGGGCGGCGGGGACGCAGTATTTT
cdr3_aa: CASSVGGAAGTQYF

j_call: TRBJ1-3
clone_size: NA
d_call: TRBD1
cdr3_length: 17
v_call: TRBV4-1
cdr3_nt: TGCGCCAGCAGCCAAGATGGTCCAGGGGGCTCAGGAAACACCATATATTTT
cdr3_aa: CASSQDGPGGSGNTIYF

j_call: TRBJ1-2
clone_size: NA
d_call: TRBD1
cdr3_length: 14
v_call: TRBV6-6
cdr3_nt: TGTGCCAGCAGGTCGGGACAGGGGGCCTATGGCTACACCTTC
cdr3_aa: CASRSGQGAYGYTF

j_call: TRBJ2-1
clone_size: NA
d_call: TRBD2
cdr3_length: 21
v_call: TRBV4-2
cdr3_nt: TGTGCCAGCAGCCAAAATCCGCGAGGCGGAGCGGGGGACGTAGAGTACAATGAGCAGTTCTTC
cdr3_aa: CASSQNPRGGAGDVEYNEQFF

j_call: TRBJ1-5
clone_size: NA
d_call: TRBD1
cdr3_length: 15
v_call: TRBV6-1
cdr3_nt: TGTGCCAGCAGTGCGGGACAGGGGTGGAATCAGCCCCAGCATTTT
cdr3_aa: CASSAGQGWNQPQHF

j_call: TRBJ2-1
clone_size: NA
d_call: NA
cdr3_length: 14
v_call: TRBV9
cdr3_nt: TGTGCCAGCAGCGTATATGGGGAGGACAATGAGCAGTTCTTC
cdr3_aa: CASSVYGEDNEQFF

j_call: TRBJ2-1
clone_size: NA
d_call: NA
cdr3_length: 14
v_call: TRBV9
cdr3_nt: TGTGCCAGCAGCTCCCAACGGGTCTTAAATGAGCAGTTCTTC
cdr3_aa: CASSSQRVLNEQFF

j_call: TRBJ2-2
clone_size: few
d_call: NA
cdr3_length: 17
v_call: TRBV5-6
cdr3_nt: TGTGCCAGCAGCTTGAATCGTGGGGCCTCTTTCACCGGGGAGCTGTTTTTT
cdr3_aa: CASSLNRGASFTGELFF

j_call: TRBJ1-1
clone_size: NA
d_call: TRBD1
cdr3_length: 13
v_call: TRBV5-1
cdr3_nt: TGCGCCAGCAGCTTCATGACAGGGATTGAAGCTTTCTTT
cdr3_aa: CASSFMTGIEAFF

j_call: TRBJ2-3
clone_size: NA
d_call: NA
cdr3_length: 15
v_call: TRBV5-6
cdr3_nt: TGTGCCAGCAGCTCAGCGGAGTCATCCACAGATACGCAGTATTTT
cdr3_aa: CASSSAESSTDTQYF